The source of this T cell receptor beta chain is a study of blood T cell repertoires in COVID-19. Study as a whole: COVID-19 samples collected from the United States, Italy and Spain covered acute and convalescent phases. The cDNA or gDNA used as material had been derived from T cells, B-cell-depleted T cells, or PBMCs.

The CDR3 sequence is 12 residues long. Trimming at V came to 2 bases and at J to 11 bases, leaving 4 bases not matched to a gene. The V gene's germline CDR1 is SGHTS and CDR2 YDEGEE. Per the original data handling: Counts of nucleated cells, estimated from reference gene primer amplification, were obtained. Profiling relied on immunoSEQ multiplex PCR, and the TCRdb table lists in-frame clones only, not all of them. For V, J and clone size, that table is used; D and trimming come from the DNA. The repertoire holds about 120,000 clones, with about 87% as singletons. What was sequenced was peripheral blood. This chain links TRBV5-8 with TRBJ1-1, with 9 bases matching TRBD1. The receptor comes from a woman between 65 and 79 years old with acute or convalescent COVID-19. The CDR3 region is CASSLGQGRAFF. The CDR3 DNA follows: TGTGCCAGCAGCTTAGGACAGGGGCGCGCTTTCTTT.